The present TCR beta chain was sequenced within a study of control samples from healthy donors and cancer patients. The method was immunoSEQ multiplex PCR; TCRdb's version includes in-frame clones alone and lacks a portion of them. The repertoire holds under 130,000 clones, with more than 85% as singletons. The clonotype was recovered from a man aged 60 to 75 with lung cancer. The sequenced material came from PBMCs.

For the CDR3, the DNA is TGTGCCAGCAGCCAAGTCGGGGAGCTGGGCCTCTATGGCTACACCTTC. This codes for CASSQVGELGLYGYTF. The rearrangement uses TRBV3-1 (or the pseudogene TRBV3-2) and TRBJ1-2; no reliable D call. Germline lookup yields CDR1 LGHDT and CDR2 YNNKEL (reference sequence). Trimming cost V 1 base and J 4 bases, with 16 bases left between them. The CDR3 contains 16 residues.